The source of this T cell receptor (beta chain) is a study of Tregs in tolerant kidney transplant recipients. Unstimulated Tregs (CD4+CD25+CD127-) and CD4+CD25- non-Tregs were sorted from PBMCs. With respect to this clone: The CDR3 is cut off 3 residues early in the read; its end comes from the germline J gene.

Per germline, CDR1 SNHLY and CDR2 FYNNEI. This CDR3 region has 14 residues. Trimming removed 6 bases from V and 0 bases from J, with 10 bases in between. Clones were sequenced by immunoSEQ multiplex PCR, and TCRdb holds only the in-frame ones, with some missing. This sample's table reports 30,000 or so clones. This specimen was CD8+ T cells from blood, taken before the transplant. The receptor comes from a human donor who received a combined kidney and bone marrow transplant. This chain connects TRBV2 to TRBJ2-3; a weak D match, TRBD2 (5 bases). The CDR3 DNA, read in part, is TGTGCCAGCAGAGGACGCGGGAGCACAGATACG. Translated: CASRGRGSTDT. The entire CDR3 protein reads CASRGRGSTDTQYF.